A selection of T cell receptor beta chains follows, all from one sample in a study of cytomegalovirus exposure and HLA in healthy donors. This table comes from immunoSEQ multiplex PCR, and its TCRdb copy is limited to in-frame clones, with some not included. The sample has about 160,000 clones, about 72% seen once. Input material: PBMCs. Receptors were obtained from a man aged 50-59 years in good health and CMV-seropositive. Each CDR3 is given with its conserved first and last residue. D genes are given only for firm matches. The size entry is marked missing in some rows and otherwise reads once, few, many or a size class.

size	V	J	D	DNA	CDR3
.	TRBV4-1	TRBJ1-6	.	TGCGCCAGCAGCCAACGAGGAGCATCAAATTCACCCCTCCACTTT	CASSQRGASNSPLHF
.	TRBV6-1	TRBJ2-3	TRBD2	TGTGCCAGCAGTTTCCGGACTAGCGGGGGAGATACGCAGTATTTT	CASSFRTSGGDTQYF
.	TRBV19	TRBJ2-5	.	TGTGCCAGTAGTATATCTGGGGGGACCCTCCAAGAGACCCAGTACTTC	CASSISGGTLQETQYF
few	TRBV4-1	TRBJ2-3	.	TGCGCCAGCAGCCAAGATACAAACTACGCAGATACGCAGTATTTT	CASSQDTNYADTQYF
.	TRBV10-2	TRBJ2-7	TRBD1	TGCGCCAGCAGTGAGTCGAGAGGGACAGGGGGCTACGAGCAGTACTTC	CASSESRGTGGYEQYF
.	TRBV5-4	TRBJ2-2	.	TGTGCCAGCAGCCCTGGCCCATTTCAGGAGGGCGGGGAGCTGTTTTTT	CASSPGPFQEGGELFF
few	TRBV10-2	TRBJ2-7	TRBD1	TGCGCCAGCAGTGAGCTCCGGACAGGGGGCCAGTACGAGCAGTACTTC	CASSELRTGGQYEQYF
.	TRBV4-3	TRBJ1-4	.	TGCGCCAGCAGCCAAGGCCAGGGCAATGAAAAACTGTTTTTT	CASSQGQGNEKLFF
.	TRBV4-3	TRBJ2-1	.	TGCGCCAGCAGCCGGCGCGGGGGCGGCCCCTACAATGAGCAGTTCTTC	CASSRRGGGPYNEQFF
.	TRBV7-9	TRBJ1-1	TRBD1	TGTGCCAGCAGCCTGGACAGGGGGACTGAAGCTTTCTTT	CASSLDRGTEAFF
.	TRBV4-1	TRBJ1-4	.	TGCGCCAGCACTCTAGCCCCGACTAATGAAAAACTGTTTTTT	CASTLAPTNEKLFF
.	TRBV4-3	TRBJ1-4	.	TGCGCCAGCAGCCAAGGGCAGGGTGGCGAAAAACTGTTTTTT	CASSQGQGGEKLFF
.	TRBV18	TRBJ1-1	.	TGTGCCAGCTCACCTTCCGACAGCCGGCCAGCTTTCTTT	CASSPSDSRPAFF
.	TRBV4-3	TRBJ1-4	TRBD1	TGCGCCAGCAGCCGCCCGGGACAGGGAGGTGAAAAACTGTTTTTT	CASSRPGQGGEKLFF
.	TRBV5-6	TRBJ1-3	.	TGTGCCAGCAGCAGGACAGACCTCTCTGGAAACACCATATATTTT	CASSRTDLSGNTIYF